This T cell receptor (beta chain) was sequenced during a study of blood T cell repertoires in COVID-19. On the study more broadly: The United States, Italy and Spain provided the acute and convalescent COVID-19 samples. Sample material is recorded as cDNA or gDNA derived from T cells, B-cell-depleted T cells, or PBMCs.

Looked up from germline, CDR1 is SGHAT and CDR2 is FQNNGV. CDR3 size: 13 residues. V lost 5 bases to trimming and J lost 3 bases, with 11 bases between them. Authors' analysis steps: From reference gene primer amplification, estimates of nucleated cell counts were derived. TCRdb's table, derived via immunoSEQ multiplex PCR, lists solely in-frame clones and lacks some. V and J calls and clone size are copied from that table; D and trimming were computed from the DNA. This sample yields under 250,000 clones, of which approximately 90% are seen a single time; roughly 6% belongs to the top ten. The chain couples TRBV11-2 to TRBJ2-7, with D possibly being TRBD1 (5 bases). The sequenced material came from peripheral blood. The receptor's source is a woman aged 30 to 39 with COVID-19, enrolled during active disease. The CDR3 region is CASSTVTGYEQYF. For the CDR3, the DNA is TGTGCCAGCAGCACTGTTACAGGCTACGAGCAGTACTTC.